Listed here are 2 T cell receptor beta chains from one sample, sequenced in a study of blood T cell repertoires in COVID-19. Profiled with immunoSEQ multiplex PCR; TCRdb holds only in-frame clones, not every one. The sample contains 240,000 or so clones, nearly 90% of which appear only once. Input material: peripheral blood. These receptors all come from a woman aged 30 to 39 with acute or convalescent COVID-19.

The chain recombines TRBV6-5 with TRBJ1-2; D unresolved. This CDR3 is 16 amino acids long. The V gene lost 0 bases and the J gene lost 0 bases, with 11 bases spanning the gap. Germline CDR1 MNHEY, CDR2 SVGAGI. CDR3 coding DNA: TGTGCCAGCAGTTACTCCCCGAGTGGAGCTAACTATGGCTACACCTTC. It encodes CASSYSPSGANYGYTF.

The chain employs TRBV3-1 (or the pseudogene TRBV3-2) and TRBJ2-1; no clear D. Germline CDR1 and CDR2: LGHDT and YNNKEL (reference sequence). This CDR3 region has 11 residues. Trimming removed 1 base at V and 10 bases at J, with 5 bases between. For the CDR3, the DNA is TGTGCCAGCAGCCAAGGCTACGAGCAGTTCTTC. It encodes CASSQGYEQFF.